This TCR beta chain was found in a study of cytomegalovirus exposure and HLA in healthy donors. Across the study: The use of the same platform for the roughly 130 validation repertoires and the roughly 680 first-cohort repertoires was reported by a later analysis. Study-wide points: Reportedly, cytomegalovirus status was diagnosed with high sensitivity and specificity.

Germline V lookup: CDR1 MNHNS, CDR2 SASEGT. The V gene lost 2 bases and the J gene lost 0 bases, with 16 bases spanning the gap. This CDR3 region has 17 residues. Profiled with immunoSEQ multiplex PCR; TCRdb holds only in-frame clones, not every one. The sample includes roughly 52,000 clones, about 93% seen only once; the top ten take roughly 3%. Of note for this clone: The antigen remains undetermined.

The donors were members of the validation cohort, which comprised roughly 120 subjects and was separate from the first cohort of 600 to 800 subjects. J is TRBJ1-1 and V is TRBV6-1; D remains unclear. This TCR derives from a young man in good health and CMV-seronegative. The sample taken for sequencing was PBMCs. The DNA for the CDR3 is TGTGCCAGCAGTGAACAGAGAGGGATGAGCATGAACACTGAAGCTTTCTTT. This sequence encodes CASSEQRGMSMNTEAFF.